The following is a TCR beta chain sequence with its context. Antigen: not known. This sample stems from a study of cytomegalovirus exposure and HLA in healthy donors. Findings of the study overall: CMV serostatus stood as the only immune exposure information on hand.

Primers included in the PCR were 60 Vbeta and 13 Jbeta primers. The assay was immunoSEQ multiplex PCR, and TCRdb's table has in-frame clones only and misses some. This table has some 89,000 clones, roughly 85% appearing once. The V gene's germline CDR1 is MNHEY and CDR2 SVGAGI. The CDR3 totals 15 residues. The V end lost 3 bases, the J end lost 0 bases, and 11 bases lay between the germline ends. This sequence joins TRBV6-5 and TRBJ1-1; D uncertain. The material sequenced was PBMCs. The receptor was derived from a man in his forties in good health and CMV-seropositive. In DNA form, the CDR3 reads TGTGCCAGCAGTTATATGCCGAACATGAACACTGAAGCTTTCTTT. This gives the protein CASSYMPNMNTEAFF.